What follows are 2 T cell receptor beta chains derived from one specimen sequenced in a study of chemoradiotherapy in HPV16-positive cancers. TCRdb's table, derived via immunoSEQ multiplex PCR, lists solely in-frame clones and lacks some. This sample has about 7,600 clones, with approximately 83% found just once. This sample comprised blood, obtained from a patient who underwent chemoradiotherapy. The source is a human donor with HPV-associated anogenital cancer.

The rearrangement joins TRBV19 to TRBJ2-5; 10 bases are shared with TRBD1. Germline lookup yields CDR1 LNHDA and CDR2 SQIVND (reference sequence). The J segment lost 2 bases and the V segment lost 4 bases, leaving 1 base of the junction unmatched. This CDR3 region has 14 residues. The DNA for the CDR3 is TGTGCCAGTAGTACGGGACAGGGGCAAGAGACCCAGTACTTC. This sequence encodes CASSTGQGQETQYF.

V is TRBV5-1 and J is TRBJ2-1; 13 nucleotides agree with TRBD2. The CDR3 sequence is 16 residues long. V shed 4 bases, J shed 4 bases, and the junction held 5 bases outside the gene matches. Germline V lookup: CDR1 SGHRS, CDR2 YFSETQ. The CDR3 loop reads CASSLKTSGGYNEQFF. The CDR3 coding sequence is TGCGCCAGCAGCCTAAAGACTAGCGGGGGGTACAATGAGCAGTTCTTC.